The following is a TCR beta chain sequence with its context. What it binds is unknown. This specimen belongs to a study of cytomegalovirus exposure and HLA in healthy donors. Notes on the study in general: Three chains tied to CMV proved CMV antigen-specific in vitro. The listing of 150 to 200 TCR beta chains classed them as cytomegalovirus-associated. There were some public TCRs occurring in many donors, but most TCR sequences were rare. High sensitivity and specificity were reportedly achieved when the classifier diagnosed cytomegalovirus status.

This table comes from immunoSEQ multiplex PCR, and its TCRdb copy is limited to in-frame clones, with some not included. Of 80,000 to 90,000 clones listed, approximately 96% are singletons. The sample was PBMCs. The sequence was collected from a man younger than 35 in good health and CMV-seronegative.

The CDR3 loop reads CASSVGGQGGETQYF. The CDR3 DNA reads TGTGCCAGCAGCGTAGGCGGACAGGGGGGAGAGACCCAGTACTTC. The chain carries TRBV9 and TRBJ2-5; 10 nucleotides line up with TRBD1. Trimming took 0 bases from V and 4 from J; bases not matched to a gene: 3. Germline CDR1 and CDR2: SGDLS and YYNGEE. CDR3 length equals 15 residues.